This entry concerns a single T cell receptor beta chain. There is no known antigen for this receptor. The record has no base qualities; no much larger clone is one base away. The entire amount of isolated RNA was reverse transcribed using the High Capacity cDNA Reverse Transcription Kit, so the sequenced TCRB transcripts were expressed ones. Deep immunoSEQ sequencing was performed on naive, central memory and regulatory T cell samples, with an average of roughly 3.3 million total reads per sample. Sorted cells were lysed in RLT buffer, and RNA was extracted using DNase-treated RNeasy Micro or Mini kits according to cell number. To prevent cross-contamination, each cell subset was processed individually, whereas patient and healthy donor samples were processed jointly. The immunoSEQ multiplex PCR was used to amplify TCRB sequences from cDNA, yielding 87-bp fragments that span the CDR3 region. Sequencing of the amplicons was performed on the Illumina HiSeq platform. On the authors' methods: Synthetic template baselines were used to correct PCR bias computationally, reads within Hamming distance 2 were collapsed, and singletons that could not be merged were discarded. By aligning reads against IMGT, V, D and J genes, CDR3 length, and insertions or deletions at six rearrangement sites were assigned. Within each subset, clonotype counts were normalized to sorted cell number, and only after that were true diversity and Gini coefficients computed with the tcR R package. The overlap coefficient, calculated on TCRB nucleotide sequences, was used to quantify repertoire sharing. In TCRdb, the immuneACCESS table is reduced to in-frame sequences with V and J assigned. These tables do not hold every clone; where another copy was compared, an unresolved V gene accounts for under half, and the others remain unexplained. V and J calls and clone size come straight from that table; D and trimming were deduced from the DNA. The sample table lists roughly 300,000 clones, around 9.3% of them with a count of one. About 1% of the sample belongs to the ten largest clones.

This record comes from a study of beta chain features in type 1 diabetes (dated by TCRdb to about 2018). Looking at the study overall: Mean age, gender distribution, total cell number and subset yield were not different between patients and healthy donors. Naive and central memory subsets were obtained from all 30 or so donors, but regulatory and stem cell-like memory subsets were isolated from only 8 patients and 8 healthy donors. In the study, TCRB repertoires of sorted circulating CD4+ T cell subsets from recently diagnosed type 1 diabetes patients were compared with those of matched healthy donors. Across all samples, 107,917,701 sorted cells were examined, and cell number per subset correlated strongly with RNA yield.

From each donor, a single peripheral blood sample of around 120 mL on average was drawn into heparinised tubes. Using a panel that included CD45RO, CCR7, CD25, CD127, CD95 and CD27, naive, central memory, regulatory and stem cell-like memory CD4+ T cells were sorted on a BD FACSAria II. Purity was above 98% for every sorted population. Right away, PBMCs were isolated by Lymphoprep density gradient centrifugation and were stained directly, with no culture step. To minimize batch effects, samples were stained and sorted in pairs, one healthy donor with one patient per experiment. The full study reports these points: The naive, central memory and regulatory TCRB repertoires appeared to resemble one another more closely among patients than among healthy donors. Only small numbers of individuals were included in the HLA sub-analyses, which left unresolved whether HLA type had any influence on TCRB rearrangement. Type 1 diabetes patients showed a moderate but significant shortening of TCRB CDR3 length in all four CD4+ subsets. Fewer insertions and more nucleotide deletions at VDJ recombination sites were observed in patients with type 1 diabetes, implying thymic rearrangement abnormalities. PCR might favor shorter templates, but patient and control samples were amplified and corrected together, so any skew would affect both groups equally. Sequencing cDNA rather than genomic DNA could over-represent highly expressing activated cells, although activation and CD3 levels did not differ between groups.

The germline V gene gives CDR1 as MDHEN and CDR2 as SYDVKM. The junction shows trimming of 6 bases on V and 4 bases on J, and the gene matches do not reach 6 bases of it. The CDR3 contains 15 residues, cysteine and phenylalanine counted. The retained sequence is limited to the CDR3, 45 bases, with the frame set at the first base. The sequence links TRBV28 to TRBJ2-5; 12 junctional bases match TRBD2. The sample comprised central memory CD4+ T cells from blood. This clonotype was sampled from a man aged 25 to 45 with type 1 diabetes. The DNA is TGTGCCAGCAGCCAAATACTAGCGGGGGGAGAGACCCAGTACTTC. Its amino acids are CASSQILAGGETQYF.